The 7 T cell receptor beta chains listed next were all sequenced from one sample in a study of blood T cell repertoires in COVID-19 (dated by TCRdb to the early 2020s). Libraries were constructed by the immunoSEQ multiplex PCR assay. TCRdb obtained this table from immuneACCESS and retained in-frame rearrangements with V and J assigned. These tables miss some clones; where compared with another copy, unresolved V genes account for less than half of the shortfall, and the remainder is unexplained. The sample includes approximately 260,000 clones, with around 84% observed a single time. The ten largest clones represent 6.6% of the sample. Sample: PBMCs or T cells enriched from blood (not recorded which). The source of these receptors is a woman aged 50 to 65 who had been exposed to COVID-19.

This chain joins TRBV24-1 and TRBJ1-2; D is possibly TRBD1 (6 bases). Germline values: CDR1 KGHDR, CDR2 SFDVKD. The CDR3 spans 14 residues. V was trimmed by 4 bases and J by 4 bases, leaving 12 bases between them. This chain's CDR3 is CATSDPGHSYGYTF. CDR3 nucleotide sequence: TGTGCCACCAGTGACCCGGGACACTCCTATGGCTACACCTTC.

This chain joins TRBV6-4 and TRBJ2-3, with 10 bases that match TRBD2. CDR1 is MRHNA and CDR2 is SNTAGT in the germline V gene. CDR3 length: 15 amino acids. V trimming: 5 bases; J trimming: 4 bases; junction bases outside the gene matches: 6. Here the CDR3 reads CASSPSGGASDTQYF. In DNA form, the CDR3 reads TGTGCCAGCAGTCCGAGCGGGGGGGCCTCAGATACGCAGTATTTT.

The J gene is TRBJ2-3, the V gene TRBV30; 7 bases map to TRBD1. The CDR3 runs 15 residues. V trimming: 3 bases; J trimming: 0 bases; junction bases outside the gene matches: 6. CDR1 and CDR2 (germline): GTSNPN, SVGIG (reference sequence). CDR3 sequence reads: CAWSEDRVSTDTQYF. For the CDR3, the DNA is TGTGCCTGGAGCGAAGACAGGGTTAGCACAGATACGCAGTATTTT.

The J gene is TRBJ1-4, the V gene TRBV5-1; D not certain. The CDR3 contains 13 residues. V shed 4 bases and J shed 8 bases, with 12 bases lying between them. Germline V gene data show CDR1 as SGHRS and CDR2 as YFSETQ. The CDR3, as DNA: TGCGCCAGCAGCCCCTGGTCGGGAGAAAAACTGTTTTTT. Encoded protein: CASSPWSGEKLFF. The whole variable domain, filled in from reference TRBV5-1 and TRBJ1-4, reads KAGVTQTPRYLIKTRGQQVTLSCSPISGHRSVSWYQQTPGQGLQFLFEYFSETQRNKGNFPGRFSGRQFSNSRSEMNVSTLELGDSALYLCASSPWSGEKLFFGSGTQLSVL.

The V gene is TRBV19, the J gene TRBJ1-6; D is unresolved. V was shortened by 2 bases and J by 9 bases, with 5 bases between the two germline ends. The CDR3 is made up of 12 amino acids. CDR1 is LNHDA, CDR2 SQIVND, per germline (reference sequence). CDR3 sequence (DNA): TGTGCCAGTAGTATATACGGTTCACCCCTCCACTTT. Translating it yields CASSIYGSPLHF.

The genes are TRBV5-4 and TRBJ1-1; D remains unclear. The germline V and J ends were trimmed by 0 bases and 9 bases, with 6 bases remaining between them. CDR3 length: 11 amino acids. Looked up from germline, CDR1 is SGHNT and CDR2 is YYREEE (reference sequence). CDR3 DNA: TGTGCCAGCAGCTTGGGGAGTCAAGCTTTCTTT. It encodes CASSLGSQAFF.

This chain links TRBV15 with TRBJ2-3; 16 positions agree with TRBD2. After removal of 5 bases from V and 0 bases from J, the junction contained 5 bases not matched to a gene. Looked up from germline, CDR1 is LNHNV and CDR2 is YYDKDF (reference sequence). This CDR3 comprises 18 residues. The DNA of the CDR3 is TGTGCCACCAGCGAGGGGACTAGCGGGGGGGCTAGCACAGATACGCAGTATTTT. This encodes CATSEGTSGGASTDTQYF.